Reported below is one T cell receptor (beta chain). The data originate from a study of blood T cell repertoires in COVID-19. At the level of the study: T cells, B-cell-depleted T cells, or PBMCs supplied cDNA or gDNA.

Sequencing was performed with immunoSEQ multiplex PCR; in TCRdb, only in-frame clones are kept and a portion is missing. The table lists 200,000 to 250,000 clones, 83% of them singletons. CDR1 and CDR2 from the germline V gene are MGHRA and YSYEKL. V was trimmed by 5 bases and J by 3 bases, leaving 10 bases between them. This CDR3 spans 13 amino acids. This TCR derives from a human donor in a cohort sampled during active COVID-19. Sequenced input: peripheral blood. The V call is TRBV4-1, the J call TRBJ1-1; a possible D gene is TRBD1 (5 bases). CDR3 loop: CASSFLGDTEAFF. The CDR3 DNA is TGCGCCAGCAGCTTTCTAGGGGACACTGAAGCTTTCTTT.